The 7 T cell receptor beta chains below were found in one sample sequenced in a study of T cell responses to AZD1222 COVID-19 vaccine. The table came from immunoSEQ multiplex PCR; TCRdb's copy has only in-frame clones and leaves some out. Here the sample spans roughly 150,000 clones, 89% being singletons. Sequenced material: peripheral blood, taken on day 0 of AZD1222 vaccination. All receptors come from an adult in good health.

CDR3 coding DNA: TGTGCCAGCAAGGAGGGTCCGGAGTTCGACACTGAAGCTTTCTTT. It is translated as CASKEGPEFDTEAFF. The chain has TRBV2 and TRBJ1-1; no firm D call. The CDR3 loop spans 15 amino acids. V dropped 7 bases and J dropped 3 bases, with 18 bases sitting between them. Germline V gives CDR1 SNHLY, CDR2 FYNNEI.

V usage is TRBV18 and J usage is TRBJ1-1, with TRBD1 as a possible D gene (6 bases). The V end was cut by 5 bases, the J end by 10 bases, with 20 bases between. This CDR3 is built from 14 residues. The germline V gene has CDR1 KGHSH and CDR2 LQKENI. The CDR3 region has the DNA TGTGCCAGCTCAAGGACAGTGGCTGACGGGGGAGCTTTCTTT. It encodes CASSRTVADGGAFF.

This rearrangement joins TRBV2 to TRBJ1-3; possibly TRBD1 for D (5 bases). This CDR3 comprises 15 residues. The V end lost 6 bases, the J end lost 1 base, and 13 bases lay between the germline ends. Germline assignment: CDR1 SNHLY and CDR2 FYNNEI. CDR3 residues: CASRLFGGSGNTIYF. CDR3 sequence (DNA): TGTGCCAGCAGACTCTTCGGGGGTTCTGGAAACACCATATATTTT.

This chain uses TRBV2 with TRBJ2-7, with D tentatively TRBD1 or TRBD2 (5 bases each). V was pared by 6 bases and J by 7 bases, with 16 bases between. There are 13 residues in the CDR3. Per the germline V gene, CDR1 is SNHLY and CDR2 is FYNNEI. In DNA form, the CDR3 reads TGTGCCAGCAGCGAACGACCGGGGCTAGAGCAGTACTTC. This translates into CASSERPGLEQYF.

The rearrangement uses TRBV5-5 and TRBJ1-1; no firm D call. Deletions cut 1 base from V and 5 bases from J, with 0 bases between. Per germline, CDR1 SGHKS and CDR2 YYEKEE (reference sequence). This CDR3 spans 10 amino acids. CDR3 in DNA: TGTGCCAGCAGCTTGACTGAAGCTTTCTTT. It translates to CASSLTEAFF.

The chain employs TRBV18 and TRBJ2-1; no reliable D call. V shed 3 bases and J shed 7 bases, with 10 bases lying between them. Germline V lookup: CDR1 KGHSH, CDR2 LQKENI. The CDR3 has 13 residues. The CDR3 nucleotides are TGTGCCAGCTCACCGACGACTTCAAATGAGCAGTTCTTC. Protein product: CASSPTTSNEQFF.

The chain has TRBV18 and TRBJ2-1; maybe TRBD1 (5 bases). CDR1 KGHSH and CDR2 LQKENI come from the germline V gene. Trimming cost V 3 bases and J 1 base, with 13 bases left between them. The CDR3 is 16 residues long. Written as DNA, the CDR3 is TGTGCCAGCTCACCGATCATTCAGGGATCCTACAATGAGCAGTTCTTC. It translates to CASSPIIQGSYNEQFF.